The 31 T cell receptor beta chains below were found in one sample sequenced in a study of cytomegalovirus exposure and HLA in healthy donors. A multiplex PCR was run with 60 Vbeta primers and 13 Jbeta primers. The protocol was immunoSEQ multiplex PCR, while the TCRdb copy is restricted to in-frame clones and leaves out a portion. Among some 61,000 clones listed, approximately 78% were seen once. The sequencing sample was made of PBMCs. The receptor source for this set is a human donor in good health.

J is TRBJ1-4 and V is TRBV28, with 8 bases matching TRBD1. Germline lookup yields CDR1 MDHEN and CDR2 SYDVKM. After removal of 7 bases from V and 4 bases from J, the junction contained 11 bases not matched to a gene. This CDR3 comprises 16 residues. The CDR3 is CASTSTGGESNEKLFF. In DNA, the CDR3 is TGTGCCAGCACTTCCACAGGGGGTGAAAGTAATGAAAAACTGTTTTTT.

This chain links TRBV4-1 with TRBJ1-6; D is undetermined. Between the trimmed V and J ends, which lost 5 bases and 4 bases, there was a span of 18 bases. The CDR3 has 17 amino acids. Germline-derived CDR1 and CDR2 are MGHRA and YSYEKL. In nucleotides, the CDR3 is TGCGCCAGCAGCGGCGGCCCGGCGGGTTCTTATAATTCACCCCTCCACTTT. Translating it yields CASSGGPAGSYNSPLHF.

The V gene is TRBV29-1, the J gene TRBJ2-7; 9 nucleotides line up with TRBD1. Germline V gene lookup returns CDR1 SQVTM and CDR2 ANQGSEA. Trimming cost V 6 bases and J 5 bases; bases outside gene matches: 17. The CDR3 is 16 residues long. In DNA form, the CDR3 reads TGCAGCGTCCAAAAACTACCGGGACAGGGCGGCGACGAGCAGTACTTC. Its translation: CSVQKLPGQGGDEQYF.

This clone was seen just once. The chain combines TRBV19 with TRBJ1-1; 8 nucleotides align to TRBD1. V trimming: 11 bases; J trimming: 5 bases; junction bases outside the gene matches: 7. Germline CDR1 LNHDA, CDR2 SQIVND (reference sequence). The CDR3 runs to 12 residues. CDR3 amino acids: CAAGQERTEAFF. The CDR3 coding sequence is TGTGCCGCGGGACAGGAGAGGACTGAAGCTTTCTTT.

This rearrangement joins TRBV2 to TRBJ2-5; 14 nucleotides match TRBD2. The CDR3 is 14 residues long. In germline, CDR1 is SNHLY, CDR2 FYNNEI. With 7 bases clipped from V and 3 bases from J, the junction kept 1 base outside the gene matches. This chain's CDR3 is CASKGLAGEETQYF. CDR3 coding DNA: TGTGCCAGCAAGGGACTAGCGGGAGAAGAGACCCAGTACTTC.

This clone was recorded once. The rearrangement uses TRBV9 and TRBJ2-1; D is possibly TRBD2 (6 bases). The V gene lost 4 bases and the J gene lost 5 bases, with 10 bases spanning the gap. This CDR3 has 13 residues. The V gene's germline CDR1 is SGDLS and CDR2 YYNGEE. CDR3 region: CASSLGLNNEQFF. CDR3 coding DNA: TGTGCCAGCAGCTTGGGACTTAACAATGAGCAGTTCTTC.

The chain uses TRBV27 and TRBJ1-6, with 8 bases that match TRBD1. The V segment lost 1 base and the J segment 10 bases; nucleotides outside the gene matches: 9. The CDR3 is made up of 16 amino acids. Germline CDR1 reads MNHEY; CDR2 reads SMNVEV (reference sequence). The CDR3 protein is CASSLFPDRGGSPLHF. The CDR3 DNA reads TGTGCCAGCAGTTTATTCCCCGACAGGGGAGGGTCACCCCTCCACTTT.

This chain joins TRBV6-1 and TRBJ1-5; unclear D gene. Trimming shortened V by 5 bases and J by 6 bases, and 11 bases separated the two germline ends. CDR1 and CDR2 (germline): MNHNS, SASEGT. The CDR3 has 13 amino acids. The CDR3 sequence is CASSTRISQPQHF. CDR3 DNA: TGTGCCAGCAGTACCAGGATATCTCAGCCCCAGCATTTT.

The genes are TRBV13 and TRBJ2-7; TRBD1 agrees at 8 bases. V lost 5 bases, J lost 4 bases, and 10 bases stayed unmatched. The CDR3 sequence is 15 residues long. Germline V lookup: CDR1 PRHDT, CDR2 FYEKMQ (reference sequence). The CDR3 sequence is CASSPRTGFGYEQYF. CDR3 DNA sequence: TGTGCCAGCAGCCCCCGGACAGGGTTTGGGTACGAGCAGTACTTC.

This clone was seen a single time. The DNA for the CDR3 is TGTGCCAGCTCACCATCGTCCACAGGGAGAGATGGCTACACCTTC. Translation: CASSPSSTGRDGYTF. V gene TRBV18 combines with J gene TRBJ1-2, with D possibly TRBD1 on 6 matching bases. Germline loops: CDR1 KGHSH, CDR2 LQKENI. This CDR3 has 15 residues. Trimming pared 2 bases from V and 6 bases from J, leaving 16 bases between. Based on the CDR3 plus reference TRBV18 and TRBJ1-2, the full variable domain is NAGVMQNPRHLVRRRGQEARLRCSPMKGHSHVYWYRQLPEEGLKFMVYLQKENIIDESGMPKERFSAEFPKEGPSILRIQQVVRGDSAAYFCASSPSSTGRDGYTFGSGTRLTVV.

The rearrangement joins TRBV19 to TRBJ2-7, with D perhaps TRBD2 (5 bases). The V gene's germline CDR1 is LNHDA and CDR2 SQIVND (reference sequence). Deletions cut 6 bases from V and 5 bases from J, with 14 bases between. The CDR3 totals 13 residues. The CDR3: CASRGRGSDEQYF. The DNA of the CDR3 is TGTGCCAGTAGGGGCCGGGGTAGCGACGAGCAGTACTTC.

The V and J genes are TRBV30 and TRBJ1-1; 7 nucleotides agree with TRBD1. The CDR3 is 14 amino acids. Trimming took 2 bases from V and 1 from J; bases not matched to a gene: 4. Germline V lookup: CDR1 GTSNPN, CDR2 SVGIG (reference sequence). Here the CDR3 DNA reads TGTGCCTGGAGTTTGGGACAGACGAACACTGAAGCTTTCTTT. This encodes CAWSLGQTNTEAFF.

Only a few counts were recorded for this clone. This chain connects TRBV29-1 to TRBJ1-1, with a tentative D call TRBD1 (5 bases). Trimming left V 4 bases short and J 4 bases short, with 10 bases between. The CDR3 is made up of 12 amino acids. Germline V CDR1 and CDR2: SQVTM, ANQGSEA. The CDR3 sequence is CSVAGGLTEAFF. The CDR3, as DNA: TGCAGCGTTGCGGGGGGACTCACTGAAGCTTTCTTT.

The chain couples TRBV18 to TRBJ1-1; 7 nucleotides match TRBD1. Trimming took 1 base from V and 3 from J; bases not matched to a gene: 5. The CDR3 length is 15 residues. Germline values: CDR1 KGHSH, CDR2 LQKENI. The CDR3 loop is CASSPQGAVDTEAFF. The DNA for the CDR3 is TGTGCCAGCTCACCACAGGGGGCGGTTGACACTGAAGCTTTCTTT.

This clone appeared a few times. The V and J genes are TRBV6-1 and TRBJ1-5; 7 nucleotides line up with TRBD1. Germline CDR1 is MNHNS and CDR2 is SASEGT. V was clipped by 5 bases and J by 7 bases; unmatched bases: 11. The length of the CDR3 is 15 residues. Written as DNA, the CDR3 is TGTGCCAGCAGTAAACCCGACAGGGTTGGCCAGCCCCAGCATTTT. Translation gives CASSKPDRVGQPQHF.

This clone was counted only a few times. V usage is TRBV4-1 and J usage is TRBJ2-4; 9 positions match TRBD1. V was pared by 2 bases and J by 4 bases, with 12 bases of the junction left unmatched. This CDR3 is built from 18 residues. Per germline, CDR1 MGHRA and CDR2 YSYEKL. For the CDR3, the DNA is TGCGCCAGCAGCCAACTCCCCGCAACAGGGGGCAGGAAAAACATTCAGTACTTC. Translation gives CASSQLPATGGRKNIQYF.

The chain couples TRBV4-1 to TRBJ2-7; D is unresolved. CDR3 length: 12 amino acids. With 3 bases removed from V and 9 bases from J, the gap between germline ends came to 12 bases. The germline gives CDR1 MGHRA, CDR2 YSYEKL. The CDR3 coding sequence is TGCGCCAGCAGCCAGCCGCGAGGAGTGCAGTACTTC. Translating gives CASSQPRGVQYF.

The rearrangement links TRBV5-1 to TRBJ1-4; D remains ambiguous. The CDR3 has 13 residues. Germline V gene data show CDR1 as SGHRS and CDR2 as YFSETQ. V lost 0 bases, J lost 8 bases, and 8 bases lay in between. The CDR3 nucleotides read TGCGCCAGCAGCTTGGGACTTGGGGAAAAACTGTTTTTT. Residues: CASSLGLGEKLFF.

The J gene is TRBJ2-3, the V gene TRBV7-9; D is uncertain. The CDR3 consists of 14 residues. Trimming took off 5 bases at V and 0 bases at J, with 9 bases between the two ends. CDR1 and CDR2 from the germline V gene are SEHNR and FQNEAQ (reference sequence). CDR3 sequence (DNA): TGTGCCAGCAGCACGACACATAGCACAGATACGCAGTATTTT. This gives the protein CASSTTHSTDTQYF.

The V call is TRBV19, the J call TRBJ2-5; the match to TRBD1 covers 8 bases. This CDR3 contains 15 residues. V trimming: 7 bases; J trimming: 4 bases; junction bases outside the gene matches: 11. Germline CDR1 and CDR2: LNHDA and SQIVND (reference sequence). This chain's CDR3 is CASTADRAGRETQYF. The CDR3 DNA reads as TGTGCCAGTACCGCGGACAGGGCAGGGCGAGAGACCCAGTACTTC.

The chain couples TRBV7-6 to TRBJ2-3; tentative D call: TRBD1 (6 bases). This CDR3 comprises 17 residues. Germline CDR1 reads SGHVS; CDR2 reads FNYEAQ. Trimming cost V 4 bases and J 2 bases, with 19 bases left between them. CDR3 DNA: TGTGCCAGCAGCTCCCCGACTCCGACAGGTGACACAGATACGCAGTATTTT. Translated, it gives CASSSPTPTGDTDTQYF.

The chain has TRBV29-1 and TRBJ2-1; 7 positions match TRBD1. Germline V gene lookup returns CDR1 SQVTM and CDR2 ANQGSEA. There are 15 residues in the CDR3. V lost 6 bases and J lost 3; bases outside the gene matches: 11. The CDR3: CSVITSRTGYNEQFF. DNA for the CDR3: TGCAGCGTCATAACCTCAAGGACAGGCTACAATGAGCAGTTCTTC.

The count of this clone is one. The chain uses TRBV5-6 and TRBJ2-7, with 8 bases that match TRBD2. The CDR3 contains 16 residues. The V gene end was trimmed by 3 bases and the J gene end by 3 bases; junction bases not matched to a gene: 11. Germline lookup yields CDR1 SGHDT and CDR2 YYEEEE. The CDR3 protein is CASSSDSGALHYEQYF. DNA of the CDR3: TGTGCCAGCAGCTCCGATAGCGGGGCGCTTCACTACGAGCAGTACTTC.

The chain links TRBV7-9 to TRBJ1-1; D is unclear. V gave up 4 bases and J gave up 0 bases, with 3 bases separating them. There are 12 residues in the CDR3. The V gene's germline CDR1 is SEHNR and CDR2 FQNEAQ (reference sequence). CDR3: CASSSMNTEAFF. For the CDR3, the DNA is TGTGCCAGCAGCTCAATGAACACTGAAGCTTTCTTT. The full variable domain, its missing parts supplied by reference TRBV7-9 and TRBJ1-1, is DTGVSQNPRHKITKRGQNVTFRCDPISEHNRLYWYRQTLGQGPEFLTYFQNEAQLEKSRLLSDRFSAERPKGSFSTLEIQRTEQGDSAMYLCASSSMNTEAFFGQGTRLTVV.

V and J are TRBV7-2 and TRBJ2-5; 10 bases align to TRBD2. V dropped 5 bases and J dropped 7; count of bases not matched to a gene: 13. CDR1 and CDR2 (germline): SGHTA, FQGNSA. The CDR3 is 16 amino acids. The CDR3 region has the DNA TGTGCCAGCAGCCAGACTAGCGGGCGGATTATGGGGACCCAGTACTTC. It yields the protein CASSQTSGRIMGTQYF.

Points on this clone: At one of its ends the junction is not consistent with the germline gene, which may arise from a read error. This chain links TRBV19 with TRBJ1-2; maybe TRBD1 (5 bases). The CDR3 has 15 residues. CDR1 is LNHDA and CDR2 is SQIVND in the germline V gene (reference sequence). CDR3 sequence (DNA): TGTGCCAGTAGTATAGATCTATCCAGGGTCTATGGCTACCCCTTC. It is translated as CASSIDLSRVYGYPF.

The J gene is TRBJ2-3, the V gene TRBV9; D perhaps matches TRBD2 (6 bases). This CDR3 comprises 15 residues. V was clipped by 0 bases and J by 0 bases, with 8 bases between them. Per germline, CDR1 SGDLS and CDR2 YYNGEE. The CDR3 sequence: CASSVDSGSTDTQYF. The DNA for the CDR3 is TGTGCCAGCAGCGTAGATAGCGGAAGCACAGATACGCAGTATTTT.

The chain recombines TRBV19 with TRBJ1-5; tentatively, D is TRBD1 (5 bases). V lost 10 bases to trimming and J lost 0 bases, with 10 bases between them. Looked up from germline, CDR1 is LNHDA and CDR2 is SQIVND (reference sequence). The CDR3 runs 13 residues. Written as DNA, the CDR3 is TGTGCCACCGGGGACTATAGCAATCAGCCCCAGCATTTT. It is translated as CATGDYSNQPQHF. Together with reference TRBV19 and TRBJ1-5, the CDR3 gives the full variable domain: DGGITQSPKYLFRKEGQNVTLSCEQNLNHDAMYWYRQDPGQGLRLIYYSQIVNDFQKGDIAEGYSVSREKKESFPLTVTSAQKNPTAFYLCATGDYSNQPQHFGDGTRLSIL.

CDR3 nucleotides: TGTGCCAGCAGCTTCCTAGGGGCAGATACGCAGTATTTT. This encodes CASSFLGADTQYF. The V gene is TRBV7-9, the J gene TRBJ2-3; D might be TRBD1 (5 bases). The CDR3 spans 13 residues. The germline gives CDR1 SEHNR, CDR2 FQNEAQ (reference sequence). Trimming removed 3 bases at V and 4 bases at J, with 8 bases between.

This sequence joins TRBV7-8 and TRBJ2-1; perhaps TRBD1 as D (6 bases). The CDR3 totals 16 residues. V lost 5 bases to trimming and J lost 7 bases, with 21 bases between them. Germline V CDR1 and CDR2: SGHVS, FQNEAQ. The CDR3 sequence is CASSPHRTAKGNEQFF. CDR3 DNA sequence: TGTGCCAGCAGCCCTCACAGGACAGCAAAGGGGAATGAGCAGTTCTTC.

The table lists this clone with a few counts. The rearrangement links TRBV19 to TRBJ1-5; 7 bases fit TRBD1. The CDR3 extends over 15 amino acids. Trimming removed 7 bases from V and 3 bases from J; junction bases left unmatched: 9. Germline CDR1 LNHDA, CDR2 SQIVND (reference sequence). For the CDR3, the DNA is TGTGCCAGTACCCGCGGACAGGCTAACAATCAGCCCCAGCATTTT. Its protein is CASTRGQANNQPQHF.